The 27 T cell receptor beta chains given below trace back to one sample, sequenced in a study of early T cells in non-severe SARS-CoV-2 infection (dated by TCRdb to the early 2020s). The library was produced with 5' RACE. This sample was sequenced with a NextSeq 500. TCRdb reran the public reads through fastp at Q25 and MiXCR, keeping productive beta chains. Under each unique CDR3 protein, matching rows form one entry showing the most common genes and DNA. The sample yields about 26,000 distinct CDR3 sequences; 4% to 5% were counted once. The top ten clones comprise roughly 6.2% of the sample. Sequencing input: whole blood. These receptors were obtained from an adult who was a healthcare worker with PCR-confirmed SARS-CoV-2 infection or an uninfected control (not recorded which).

This clonotype turned up a few times. The V gene is TRBV10-3, the J gene TRBJ2-2; no clear D gene. Germline assignment: CDR1 ENHRY and CDR2 SYGVKD. The CDR3 consists of 13 residues. V was cut by 7 bases and J by 2 bases, with 8 bases left in between. CDR3 nucleotides: TGTGCCATCACCGGCTCAAACACCGGGGAGCTGTTTTTT. Amino acids: CAITGSNTGELFF.

Many counts were recorded for this clonotype. V is TRBV7-9 and J is TRBJ1-1; no clear D. Germline V gene lookup returns CDR1 SEHNR and CDR2 FQNEAQ (reference sequence). V lost 7 bases to trimming and J lost 7 bases, with 13 bases between them. This CDR3 is 12 amino acids long. CDR3 amino acids: CASTLDGVEAFF. CDR3 coding DNA: TGTGCCAGCACCCTCGACGGGGTTGAAGCTTTCTTT.

Many counts were recorded for this clonotype. The V call is TRBV7-6, the J call TRBJ1-1; D perhaps matches TRBD1 (5 bases). V shed 5 bases and J shed 4 bases, with 17 bases lying between them. The CDR3 contains 15 residues. Germline CDR1 and CDR2: SGHVS and FNYEAQ. CDR3 sequence reads: CASSLDSTRGTEAFF. The CDR3, as DNA: TGTGCCAGCAGCCTAGACAGCACTCGGGGCACTGAAGCTTTCTTT.

This clonotype appeared many times. The V call is TRBV11-2, the J call TRBJ2-2, with D perhaps TRBD2 (5 bases). The length of the CDR3 is 15 residues. The V end lost 2 bases, the J end lost 1 base, and 8 bases lay between the germline ends. Germline-derived CDR1 and CDR2 are SGHAT and FQNNGV. In nucleotides, the CDR3 is TGTGCCAGCAGCTTAACGGGGATGAACACCGGGGAGCTGTTTTTT. It yields the protein CASSLTGMNTGELFF.

This clonotype has a count of ten or more. J is TRBJ1-3 and V is TRBV5-1, with D possibly matching TRBD1 (6 bases). V lost 1 base and J lost 4, with 12 bases in between. Germline CDR1 reads SGHRS; CDR2 reads YFSETQ. The CDR3 consists of 15 residues. CDR3 region: CASSLYSGVGNTIYF. As DNA, the CDR3 is TGCGCCAGCAGCTTGTATTCAGGGGTCGGAAACACCATATATTTT.

The chain carries TRBV6-5 and TRBJ2-1; 8 nucleotides agree with TRBD1. CDR1 and CDR2 (germline): MNHEY, SVGAGI. Trimming cost V 6 bases and J 4 bases; bases outside gene matches: 8. The CDR3 loop spans 15 amino acids. The CDR3 loop is CASRLDRGWYNEQFF. Written as DNA, the CDR3 is TGTGCCAGCAGGCTCGACAGGGGTTGGTACAATGAGCAGTTCTTC.

There are many counts of this clonotype. V is TRBV9 and J is TRBJ2-1, with a weak D call TRBD1 (6 bases). V was clipped by 4 bases and J by 6 bases, with 14 bases between them. CDR1 and CDR2 (germline): SGDLS, YYNGEE. CDR3 length equals 14 residues. This CDR3 reads CASSFHGRGNEQFF. The CDR3, as DNA: TGTGCCAGCAGCTTTCATGGCAGGGGCAATGAGCAGTTCTTC.

This clonotype appeared a single time. This sequence may be a read error, since a much larger clone differs from it by one base. The chain joins TRBV29-1 to TRBJ2-3, with 9 positions matching TRBD2. The CDR3 contains 15 residues. Germline CDR1 and CDR2: SQVTM and ANQGSEA. This CDR3 reads CSVELAGTSTDTKYF. The DNA for the CDR3 is TGCAGCGTAGAACTAGCCGGGACTAGCACAGATACGAAGTATTTT.

In the case of this clonotype: A much larger clonotype is one base distant, so this may be a read error. The chain is built from TRBV1 and TRBJ2-7; the table's D call, TRBD1, has no DNA check behind it. TRBV1 is a pseudogene locus. This CDR3 is built from 16 residues. The CDR3 loop is CTSSQDAGQGSYEQYF. CDR3 in DNA: TGCACCAGCAGCCAAGATGCGGGACAGGGGTCCTACGAGCAGTACTTC.

Many counts were recorded for this clonotype. This chain links TRBV7-3 with TRBJ1-2; TRBD1 is a possible D gene (6 bases). The germline gives CDR1 SGHTA, CDR2 FQGTGA. Deletions cut 5 bases from V and 4 bases from J, with 8 bases between. This CDR3 is 12 amino acids long. The CDR3 DNA follows: TGTGCCAGCAGCGACAGGAGCTATGGCTACACCTTC. This translates into CASSDRSYGYTF. Together with reference TRBV7-3 and TRBJ1-2, the CDR3 gives the full variable domain: GAGVSQTPSNKVTEKGKYVELRCDPISGHTALYWYRQSLGQGPEFLIYFQGTGAADDSGLPNDRFFAVRPEGSVSTLKIQRTERGDSAVYLCASSDRSYGYTFGSGTRLTVV.

There are many counts of this clonotype. J is TRBJ2-1 and V is TRBV11-2; 12 bases are shared with TRBD2. Losses at the gene ends were 5 bases for V and 7 bases for J; bases not matched to a gene: 6. Germline V lookup: CDR1 SGHAT, CDR2 FQNNGV. The CDR3 is 15 amino acids. The CDR3 DNA reads TGTGCCAGCAGCCTCTCCCTAGCGGGAGGGAATGAGCAGTTCTTC. It yields the protein CASSLSLAGGNEQFF.

This clonotype was recorded at least ten times. The V gene is TRBV20-1, the J gene TRBJ2-1; TRBD2 aligns across 10 bases. CDR1 is DFQATT, CDR2 SNEGSKA, per germline (reference sequence). There are 14 residues in the CDR3. The V and J ends lost 5 bases and 2 bases, in that order; junction bases with no gene match: 3. CDR3 loop: CSAWTSGAYNEQFF. The CDR3 coding sequence is TGCAGTGCTTGGACTAGCGGAGCCTACAATGAGCAGTTCTTC.

In its sample, this clonotype was seen many times. This rearrangement joins TRBV12-3 or TRBV12-4 to TRBJ2-7; TRBD2 matches at 12 bases. Trimming took 5 bases from V and 5 from J; bases not matched to a gene: 10. The CDR3 is 16 residues long. CDR3 sequence: CASSHATSGSHDEQYF. CDR3 coding DNA: TGTGCCAGCAGTCACGCGACTAGCGGGAGTCACGACGAGCAGTACTTC.

This clonotype was found a few times. The chain carries TRBV6-5 and TRBJ2-2, with TRBD1 matching 7 bases. CDR3 length: 14 amino acids. CDR1 MNHEY and CDR2 SVGAGI come from the germline V gene. J lost 5 bases, V lost 6 bases, and 6 bases had no gene match. The CDR3 loop is CASSRGSRTGELFF. Here the CDR3 DNA reads TGTGCCAGCAGCAGGGGGAGTCGGACCGGGGAGCTGTTTTTT.

This clonotype was picked up many times. The CDR3 nucleotides are TGCAGCGTTGATAACACAGATACGCAGTATTTT. Protein product: CSVDNTDTQYF. The rearrangement uses TRBV29-1 and TRBJ2-3; D remains unclear. From germline, CDR1 is SQVTM and CDR2 ANQGSEA. V dropped 3 bases and J dropped 2 bases, with 3 bases sitting between them. This CDR3 is 11 amino acids long.

This clonotype has at least ten counts. The chain links TRBV19 to TRBJ2-7, with D possibly matching TRBD2 (5 bases). Germline V CDR1 and CDR2: LNHDA, SQIVND (reference sequence). The CDR3 spans 14 residues. Trimming pared 3 bases from V and 2 bases from J, leaving 11 bases between. The chain's CDR3 is CASSIRGRTYEQYF. The CDR3 DNA follows: TGTGCCAGTAGTATTCGCGGGCGGACCTACGAGCAGTACTTC. The variable domain in full, with the rest retrieved from reference TRBV19 and TRBJ2-7, is DGGITQSPKYLFRKEGQNVTLSCEQNLNHDAMYWYRQDPGQGLRLIYYSQIVNDFQKGDIAEGYSVSREKKESFPLTVTSAQKNPTAFYLCASSIRGRTYEQYFGPGTRLTVT.

This clonotype was detected many times. In DNA, the CDR3 is TGTGCCAGCAGTGAACAGGGAGAGGGGCAGTTCTTC. Amino acid sequence: CASSEQGEGQFF. The chain recombines TRBV2 with TRBJ2-1; perhaps D is TRBD1 or TRBD2 (5 bases each). V dropped 2 bases and J dropped 12 bases, with 11 bases sitting between them. The CDR3 is 12 amino acids. Germline CDR1 is SNHLY and CDR2 is FYNNEI.

This chain joins TRBV7-2 and TRBJ2-3; TRBD2 is a possible D gene (5 bases). V was trimmed by 4 bases and J by 6 bases, leaving 8 bases between them. The CDR3 loop spans 12 amino acids. Germline V CDR1 and CDR2: SGHTA, FQGNSA. The chain's CDR3 is CASSYGLDTQYF. CDR3 in DNA: TGTGCCAGCAGCTACGGACTCGATACGCAGTATTTT.

Regarding this clonotype: A clone one base away is much larger, so this may be a read error. The chain links TRBV9 to TRBJ1-4; 9 nucleotides align to TRBD1. In germline, CDR1 is SGDLS, CDR2 YYNGEE. CDR3 length equals 15 residues. The CDR3 DNA sequence: TGTGCCAGCAGCACGAGACAGGGGGATAATGGAAAACTGTTTTTT. It encodes CASSTRQGDNGKLFF.

This clonotype appeared many times. The chain combines TRBV20-1 with TRBJ2-3; D is unresolved. Germline lookup yields CDR1 DFQATT and CDR2 SNEGSKA (reference sequence). V lost 1 base and J lost 4, with 6 bases in between. The CDR3 totals 12 residues. In nucleotides, the CDR3 is TGCAGTGCTAGAGCAAGGTCAGATACGCAGTATTTT. It codes for CSARARSDTQYF.

The genes are TRBV9 and TRBJ1-6; no reliable D call. Per germline, CDR1 SGDLS and CDR2 YYNGEE. This CDR3 contains 14 residues. V was clipped by 0 bases and J by 13 bases, with 14 bases between them. Written as DNA, the CDR3 is TGTGCCAGCAGCGTAGGATTCCAGCCGAGGCCCCTCCACTTT. It codes for CASSVGFQPRPLHF.

This clonotype was seen at least ten times. The chain is built from TRBV12-3 or TRBV12-4 and TRBJ1-1, with TRBD1 identical over 7 bases. After removal of 5 bases from V and 4 bases from J, the junction contained 7 bases not matched to a gene. The CDR3 totals 14 residues. The chain's CDR3 is CASSTTGLSTEAFF. The CDR3 nucleotides are TGTGCCAGCAGTACGACAGGGTTGAGCACTGAAGCTTTCTTT.

This clonotype was found many times. The chain is built from TRBV7-9 and TRBJ1-5, with no clear D. Germline V CDR1 and CDR2: SEHNR, FQNEAQ (reference sequence). The CDR3 runs 12 residues. Trimming left V 2 bases short and J 6 bases short, with 5 bases between. CDR3 sequence (DNA): TGTGCCAGCAGCTTACTCGGTCAGCCCCAGCATTTT. It encodes CASSLLGQPQHF.

The table lists this clonotype with many counts. The chain couples TRBV5-1 to TRBJ2-1; 8 bases agree with TRBD1. Unmatched junction bases numbered 7, after V lost 2 bases and J lost 6 bases. This CDR3 has 15 residues. Per germline, CDR1 SGHRS and CDR2 YFSETQ. The CDR3 DNA is TGCGCCAGCAGCTTCTCAGGGGGCGTCCTCAATGAGCAGTTCTTC. It codes for CASSFSGGVLNEQFF.

Many counts were recorded for this clonotype. V gene TRBV5-4 combines with J gene TRBJ2-3, with D uncertain. The germline CDR1 and CDR2 sequences are SGHNT and YYREEE (reference sequence). CDR3 length: 14 residues. The ends were cut back, 4 bases at V and 5 bases at J, with 14 bases in the middle. The CDR3 DNA follows: TGTGCCAGCAGCCGAGATATCATATTAGATACGCAGTATTTT. This encodes CASSRDIILDTQYF.

This clonotype was recorded at least ten times. This rearrangement joins TRBV6-1 to TRBJ1-5; 8 positions match TRBD1. CDR1 is MNHNS, CDR2 SASEGT, per germline. Unmatched junction bases numbered 14, after V lost 6 bases and J lost 7 bases. This CDR3 is 16 amino acids long. The CDR3 is CASSQGAGGRGQPQHF. The CDR3 DNA follows: TGTGCCAGCAGCCAAGGTGCAGGGGGCCGAGGACAGCCCCAGCATTTT.

The CDR3 loop is CASRPTSGGTQYF. CDR3 DNA: TGTGCCAGCAGGCCGACGTCGGGAGGTACGCAGTATTTT. The rearrangement joins TRBV12-3 or TRBV12-4 to TRBJ2-3, with 7 nucleotides matching TRBD2. V trimming: 6 bases; J trimming: 8 bases; junction bases outside the gene matches: 8. This CDR3 spans 13 amino acids.